This T cell receptor beta chain is drawn from a study of vaccination effects on CD4 cells after COVID-19. Study-level background: Each person got two doses of an mRNA SARS-CoV-2 vaccine, BNT162b2 or mRNA-1273. The study obtained samples from a couple of convalescent patients 16 days and one week before vaccination. Overall study findings and caveats: For convalescents, most of the spike-reactive clones seen post-vaccine were new vaccine-induced clones.

Repertoires were generated with immunoSEQ multiplex PCR, while TCRdb's copy carries only in-frame clones and drops some. The data hold 55,000 to 90,000 clones, with 73% observed a single time. Germline loops: CDR1 SGHAT, CDR2 FQNNGV. The CDR3 totals 14 residues. V was clipped by 6 bases and J by 5 bases; unmatched bases: 9. Antigen-specific CD4+ T cells expanded by the ViraFEST assay with viral peptide pools were then sequenced. Culture lasted about nine days before CD4+ T cell isolation. Documented for the person is a PCR-confirmed SARS-CoV-2 infection occurring between March and December 2020. An HIV-1 Nef peptide pool was the negative control culture. This clone came up a few times. Antigen unknown.

This material consisted of CD4+ T cells from PBMCs cultured with HIV peptides, taken before COVID-19 vaccination. As to subset: HIV-1 Nef peptide pool negative control/reference culture. This rearrangement joins TRBV11-2 to TRBJ1-1, with 7 bases lining up with TRBD1. This clonotype originated in a human donor who had a prior SARS-CoV-2 infection. Here the CDR3 reads CASSIGGMGTEAFF. The CDR3 region has the DNA TGTGCCAGCAGTATAGGGGGCATGGGGACTGAAGCTTTCTTT.